The 32 T cell receptor beta chains in this list originate from one sample, sequenced in a study of CD8 T cells in ankylosing spondylitis. Using its own MiXCR run on the 5' RACE reads, TCRdb lists one record per CDR3 protein. The sample contains fewer than 180,000 distinct CDR3 sequences, around two fifths of which appear only once. Sample: synovial fluid, either unsorted or a sorted T cell fraction (not recorded which). Receptor source: a male donor with ankylosing spondylitis.

The rearrangement uses TRBV5-8 and TRBJ2-3, with D perhaps TRBD1 or TRBD2 (6 bases each). The CDR3 extends over 17 amino acids. Between the trimmed V and J ends, which lost 0 bases and 6 bases, there was a span of 20 bases. Germline CDR1 and CDR2: SGHTS and YDEGEE. The CDR3 is CASSLAVGGLQDDTQYF. The CDR3, as DNA: TGTGCCAGCAGCTTGGCCGTAGGGGGGCTACAAGACGATACGCAGTATTTT.

The chain links TRBV4-1 to TRBJ2-3; weak D call: TRBD2 (6 bases). The CDR3 extends over 17 amino acids. V gave up 4 bases and J gave up 6 bases, with 23 bases separating them. Germline values: CDR1 MGHRA, CDR2 YSYEKL. CDR3 nucleotides: TGCGCCAGCAGCCTTCACGTACCGGGACTCCGCGAGGATACGCAGTATTTT. Its translation: CASSLHVPGLREDTQYF.

This clonotype was recorded a few times. This sequence joins TRBV3-1 and TRBJ2-1; 7 bases match TRBD2. The CDR3 is 16 amino acids. The V segment lost 1 base and the J segment 4 bases; nucleotides outside the gene matches: 7. CDR1 LGHDT and CDR2 YNNKEL come from the germline V gene (reference sequence). The CDR3 loop is CASSQVGLAVYNEQFF. The DNA for the CDR3 is TGTGCCAGCAGCCAAGTAGGGCTAGCGGTTTACAATGAGCAGTTCTTC.

Within the sample, this clonotype is medium-sized (0.01 to 0.1%). This chain joins TRBV10-3 and TRBJ2-5; no definite D call. The V end was cut by 0 bases, the J end by 5 bases, with 16 bases between. The germline V gene encodes CDR1 ENHRY and CDR2 SYGVKD. There are 16 residues in the CDR3. This CDR3 reads CAISESPDPLGETQYF. The CDR3 DNA reads TGTGCCATCAGTGAGTCCCCGGACCCCCTGGGGGAGACCCAGTACTTC.

The chain has TRBV6-1 and TRBJ2-3; the match to TRBD2 covers 7 bases. With 1 base clipped from V and 5 bases from J, the junction kept 9 bases outside the gene matches. The CDR3 length is 16 residues. The V gene's germline CDR1 is MNHNS and CDR2 SASEGT. CDR3 bases: TGTGCCAGCAGTGAAGGAGCGGGGAAGGGAGGAGATACGCAGTATTTT. Amino acids: CASSEGAGKGGDTQYF.

The table lists this clonotype with a few counts. The J gene is TRBJ2-7, the V gene TRBV20-1; D remains ambiguous. The CDR3 has 13 amino acids. Trimming shortened V by 6 bases and J by 1 base, and 13 bases separated the two germline ends. Germline lookup yields CDR1 DFQATT and CDR2 SNEGSKA (reference sequence). Written as DNA, the CDR3 is TGCAGTGCCCTGTGGGGTCAATCCTACGAGCAGTACTTC. Translating it yields CSALWGQSYEQYF.

CDR3 nucleotide sequence: TGTGCCAGTAGTATAGTCCTGGACAGCGCTAGCAATCAGCCCCAGCATTTT. Protein: CASSIVLDSASNQPQHF. The chain has TRBV19 and TRBJ1-5; possibly TRBD1 for D (6 bases). This CDR3 region has 17 residues. CDR1 is LNHDA, CDR2 SQIVND, per germline (reference sequence). Trimming took 1 base from V and 0 from J, leaving 13 bases between them.

The chain employs TRBV27 and TRBJ2-1; D is unresolved. From germline, CDR1 is MNHEY and CDR2 SMNVEV (reference sequence). V was trimmed by 4 bases and J by 8 bases, leaving 12 bases between them. The CDR3 is made up of 13 amino acids. The CDR3, as DNA: TGTGCCAGCAGTTCACACGGGTGGGATGAGCAGTTCTTC. Translation gives CASSSHGWDEQFF.

This clonotype was seen more than once but under ten times. CDR3 protein: CASSENSLNGYTF. CDR3 in DNA: TGTGCCAGCAGTGAGAACAGTCTGAATGGCTACACCTTC. This sequence joins TRBV6-1 and TRBJ1-2; no clear D. CDR3 length equals 13 residues. Per germline, CDR1 MNHNS and CDR2 SASEGT. Trimming removed 3 bases at V and 6 bases at J, with 11 bases between.

The rearrangement joins TRBV5-6 to TRBJ2-1; D is unclear. The ends were cut back, 1 base at V and 0 bases at J, with 5 bases in the middle. The CDR3 loop spans 14 amino acids. Germline V gene lookup returns CDR1 SGHDT and CDR2 YYEEEE. CDR3 DNA sequence: TGTGCCAGCAGCTTGATGTCCTCCTACAATGAGCAGTTCTTC. Amino acids: CASSLMSSYNEQFF.

This clonotype was seen a few times. The V gene is TRBV6-2 or TRBV6-3, the J gene TRBJ1-5; D not resolved. Germline loops: CDR1 MNHEY, CDR2 SVGEGT. The CDR3 loop spans 16 amino acids. V was shortened by 1 base and J by 0 bases, with 10 bases between the two germline ends. The CDR3 DNA reads TGTGCCAGCAGTTACTTTGACTATTATAGCAATCAGCCCCAGCATTTT. This translates into CASSYFDYYSNQPQHF.

The J gene is TRBJ1-4, the V gene TRBV5-1, with D tentatively TRBD1 (6 bases). Deletions cut 3 bases from V and 1 base from J, with 13 bases between. The CDR3 covers 16 residues. The germline gives CDR1 SGHRS, CDR2 YFSETQ. Here the CDR3 reads CASSWGMTGTNEKLFF. CDR3 DNA: TGCGCCAGCAGCTGGGGGATGACAGGAACTAATGAAAAACTGTTTTTT.

The V gene is TRBV27, the J gene TRBJ2-5; D gene uncertain. From germline, CDR1 is MNHEY and CDR2 SMNVEV (reference sequence). Deletions cut 6 bases from V and 7 bases from J, with 12 bases between. The CDR3 spans 12 residues. The CDR3 DNA sequence: TGTGCCAGCAGCTCCACGTTGGGGACCCAGTACTTC. It translates to CASSSTLGTQYF.

This chain links TRBV7-9 with TRBJ2-1; the D is unclear. The germline V and J ends were trimmed by 0 bases and 0 bases, with 12 bases remaining between them. Germline V gives CDR1 SEHNR, CDR2 FQNEAQ (reference sequence). CDR3 length: 17 residues. The CDR3 nucleotides read TGTGCCAGCAGCTTAGCGTTGGGGTCCCTCTCCTACAATGAGCAGTTCTTC. This codes for CASSLALGSLSYNEQFF.

This clonotype was found a few times. V usage is TRBV6-1 and J usage is TRBJ2-1; D not certain. Germline assignment: CDR1 MNHNS and CDR2 SASEGT. The CDR3 is 14 amino acids. Between the trimmed V and J ends, which lost 6 bases and 3 bases, there was a span of 12 bases. CDR3 protein: CASSPSGHYNEQFF. CDR3 in DNA: TGTGCCAGCAGCCCCTCAGGTCACTACAATGAGCAGTTCTTC.

This clonotype was observed a handful of times. The CDR3 reads CASKDQRGNTGELFF. The CDR3 bases are TGTGCCAGCAAGGACCAGCGGGGGAACACCGGGGAGCTGTTTTTT. The chain joins TRBV6-1 to TRBJ2-2, with TRBD2 matching over 7 bases. Germline V gene data show CDR1 as MNHNS and CDR2 as SASEGT. This CDR3 region has 15 residues. V was pared by 7 bases and J by 1 base, with 6 bases of the junction left unmatched.

This clonotype has more than one count but fewer than ten. The chain is built from TRBV10-3 and TRBJ1-2; no clear D gene. The CDR3 sequence is 15 residues long. V shed 0 bases and J shed 7 bases, with 15 bases lying between them. Germline V lookup: CDR1 ENHRY, CDR2 SYGVKD. The CDR3 DNA reads TGTGCCATCAGTGAGTCTCGGCAGCGATCAGGTGGCTACACCTTC. This translates into CAISESRQRSGGYTF.

This clonotype occurred a few times. The chain is built from TRBV7-3 and TRBJ1-4, with a tentative D call TRBD1 (5 bases). The CDR3 is 20 amino acids. Trimming stripped 1 base from V and 0 bases from J, with 21 bases between. The germline V gene encodes CDR1 SGHTA and CDR2 FQGTGA. Here the CDR3 reads CASSLSRGVRGFATNEKLFF. CDR3 sequence (DNA): TGTGCCAGCAGCTTAAGTCGGGGGGTTCGGGGATTTGCAACTAATGAAAAACTGTTTTTT. Full variable domain (remainder filled in from reference TRBV7-3 and TRBJ1-4): GAGVSQTPSNKVTEKGKYVELRCDPISGHTALYWYRQSLGQGPEFLIYFQGTGAADDSGLPNDRFFAVRPEGSVSTLKIQRTERGDSAVYLCASSLSRGVRGFATNEKLFFGSGTQLSVL.

The rearrangement uses TRBV28 and TRBJ1-5; maybe TRBD1 (6 bases). The CDR3 is 19 amino acids. Looked up from germline, CDR1 is MDHEN and CDR2 is SYDVKM. Trimming cost V 5 bases and J 9 bases, with 32 bases left between them. The CDR3 nucleotides are TGTGCCAGCAGTCCATCCACCGACGCAGGGGACGCAAACTTATGGCCCCAGCATTTT. This sequence encodes CASSPSTDAGDANLWPQHF.

The chain couples TRBV28 to TRBJ2-3; weak D call: TRBD1 (6 bases). The CDR3 consists of 15 residues. The V gene lost 4 bases and the J gene lost 0 bases, with 11 bases spanning the gap. Germline assignment: CDR1 MDHEN and CDR2 SYDVKM. CDR3 sequence: CASSWGLKSTDTQYF. CDR3 sequence (DNA): TGTGCCAGCAGTTGGGGGCTGAAGAGCACAGATACGCAGTATTTT.

The V gene is TRBV5-1, the J gene TRBJ2-3; no reliable D call. V dropped 0 bases and J dropped 0 bases, with 14 bases sitting between them. CDR1 and CDR2 (germline): SGHRS, YFSETQ. CDR3 length equals 17 residues. The CDR3 sequence is CASSLGPASFSTDTQYF. The CDR3 nucleotides are TGCGCCAGCAGCTTGGGTCCTGCGTCCTTTAGCACAGATACGCAGTATTTT.

This clonotype was picked up a small number of times. The chain links TRBV28 to TRBJ2-1; a possible D gene is TRBD1 (6 bases). The CDR3 has 17 amino acids. V was pared by 0 bases and J by 4 bases, with 16 bases between. Germline CDR1 and CDR2: MDHEN and SYDVKM. The CDR3: CASSLWGHDVLYNEQFF. CDR3 sequence (DNA): TGTGCCAGCAGTTTATGGGGACACGACGTCTTATACAATGAGCAGTTCTTC.

V and J are TRBV6-5 and TRBJ1-1, with D possibly TRBD1 on 6 matching bases. Germline lookup yields CDR1 MNHEY and CDR2 SVGAGI. The CDR3 runs 17 residues. Trimming pared 4 bases from V and 4 bases from J, leaving 22 bases between. CDR3 residues: CASSLRDTTNAGTEAFF. The CDR3 nucleotides read TGTGCCAGCAGTTTAAGGGACACAACGAACGCGGGCACTGAAGCTTTCTTT.

V is TRBV6-2 or TRBV6-3 and J is TRBJ1-2; D is uncertain. This CDR3 contains 14 residues. Trimming stripped 7 bases from V and 2 bases from J, with 14 bases between. Germline-derived CDR1 and CDR2 are MNHEY and SVGEGT. Written as DNA, the CDR3 is TGTGCCAGCACCCACCCGGCTACAAACTATGGCTACACCTTC. This gives the protein CASTHPATNYGYTF.

The rearrangement links TRBV5-1 to TRBJ1-1; D ambiguous. The CDR3 runs to 14 residues. CDR1 and CDR2 from the germline V gene are SGHRS and YFSETQ. Trimming removed 1 base from V and 0 bases from J, with 7 bases in between. The CDR3 reads CASSLYQLNTEAFF. Here the CDR3 DNA reads TGCGCCAGCAGCTTGTACCAGCTGAACACTGAAGCTTTCTTT.

This clonotype appeared a few times. V is TRBV28 and J is TRBJ2-2; 11 positions match TRBD1. After removal of 5 bases from V and 1 base from J, the junction contained 18 bases not matched to a gene. CDR1 is MDHEN, CDR2 SYDVKM, per germline. This CDR3 spans 21 amino acids. CDR3: CASSHRRGQGGLPMNTGELFF. DNA for the CDR3: TGTGCCAGCAGTCACCGCCGGGGACAGGGGGGTCTGCCCATGAACACCGGGGAGCTGTTTTTT.

The CDR3 protein is CASGHDGRAFF. CDR3 nucleotide sequence: TGTGCTAGTGGTCATGACGGCCGAGCTTTCTTT. The chain uses TRBV12-5 and TRBJ1-1; D gene uncertain. Germline V gene data show CDR1 as LGHNT and CDR2 as FRNRAP. V was pared by 5 bases and J by 10 bases, with 11 bases between. CDR3 length: 11 amino acids.

This clonotype occurred a few times. The rearrangement links TRBV25-1 to TRBJ1-2; D uncertain. The V and J ends lost 5 bases and 1 base respectively, with 17 bases between them. Germline values: CDR1 MGHDK, CDR2 SYGVNS. This CDR3 spans 16 amino acids. CDR3 DNA: TGTGCCAGCAGTACAAGAGTGGACGGAATTAACTATGGCTACACCTTC. Protein sequence: CASSTRVDGINYGYTF.

The chain employs TRBV5-1 and TRBJ2-4; D call uncertain. Germline V gene sequence: CDR1 SGHRS, CDR2 YFSETQ. The germline V and J ends were trimmed by 6 bases and 1 base, with 8 bases remaining between them. The length of the CDR3 is 13 residues. CDR3 amino acids: CASTAPAKNIQYF. In nucleotides, the CDR3 is TGCGCCAGCACCGCGCCTGCCAAAAACATTCAGTACTTC.

The chain employs TRBV7-3 and TRBJ2-2; D perhaps matches TRBD2 (5 bases). Looked up from germline, CDR1 is SGHTA and CDR2 is FQGTGA. The V and J ends lost 5 bases and 3 bases respectively, with 10 bases between them. The CDR3 is 14 amino acids. In DNA, the CDR3 is TGTGCCAGCAGCCACAGCGGCGACACCGGGGAGCTGTTTTTT. Protein sequence: CASSHSGDTGELFF.

The chain couples TRBV29-1 to TRBJ1-4, with TRBD1 as a possible D gene (6 bases). Trimming took off 4 bases at V and 7 bases at J, with 10 bases between the two ends. The germline gives CDR1 SQVTM, CDR2 ANQGSEA. CDR3 length: 12 amino acids. CDR3: CSVGYRAEKLFF. The CDR3 DNA sequence: TGCAGCGTTGGCTACAGGGCTGAAAAACTGTTTTTT.

This rearrangement joins TRBV18 to TRBJ1-5; possibly TRBD1 for D (5 bases). V dropped 3 bases and J dropped 7 bases, with 22 bases sitting between them. Germline V lookup: CDR1 KGHSH, CDR2 LQKENI. The CDR3 is 17 amino acids. Here the CDR3 DNA reads TGTGCCAGCTCACCGTTCAGGGCTATGGGTAAAAGGCAGCCCCAGCATTTT. It yields the protein CASSPFRAMGKRQPQHF.